This T cell receptor (beta chain) was sequenced for a study of T cell responses to AZD1222 COVID-19 vaccine. At the level of the study: Second-dose intervals near 4 or 12 weeks were combined.

Study-level results: Mapped onto spike, vaccine-associated CD4 TCRs spanned it and were dominant at 160-218 and 743-854. When two AZD1222 doses had been given, Spike-specific TCR breadth and depth rose. Females made up more of the donors, who were largely white British, and clonal diversity may have come out too low.

The CDR3 runs to 17 residues. The J segment lost 5 bases and the V segment lost 6 bases, leaving 9 bases of the junction unmatched. CDR1 and CDR2 from the germline V gene are SGHVS and FNYEAQ. As for this clone: Its matching antigen is unknown.

Produced via immunoSEQ multiplex PCR; TCRdb's table is partial and in-frame only. Of approximately 110,000 clones in the sample, 80% to 90% were seen once. The chain uses TRBV7-6 and TRBJ2-5, with TRBD2 matching 16 bases. Sequenced here: peripheral blood, sampled on day 0 of AZD1222 vaccination. This TCR came from an adult in good health. CDR3 coding DNA: TGTGCCAGCAGTCCCGGGACTAGCGGGGGGGCCGTGGAGACCCAGTACTTC. It yields the protein CASSPGTSGGAVETQYF.